This T cell receptor beta chain comes out of a study of shared clonotypes between healthy human individuals. Study-wide results and caveats: The generation probabilities recorded for non-shared clonotypes fell below those of clonotypes shared by all four donors. It was anticipated that sequencing depth would influence how many clonotypes donors shared.

This CDR3 contains 17 residues. J lost 0 bases, V lost 7 bases, and 5 bases had no gene match. Germline V gives CDR1 MGHDK, CDR2 SYGVNS. This clone was counted between two and nine times. Its antigen is undetermined. When replicate PCRs were run on sorted subsets, they used around 200 ng DNA, around 33,000 T cell genomes. Assay used: immunoSEQ multiplex PCR; TCRdb lists only in-frame clones, some missing. The sample includes 95,000 to 120,000 clones, about two thirds of them seen just once. The TCR was taken from a woman in her 30s in good health. The V and J genes are TRBV25-1 and TRBJ2-6; 11 nucleotides align to TRBD2. The sample was memory CD8+ T cells sorted from blood. The subset is: CD45RO+ cells pooled with CCR7-negative TemRA cells. The CDR3 sequence is CASTGLAESSGANVLTF. The CDR3 nucleotides read TGTGCCAGCACGGGACTAGCGGAAAGCTCTGGGGCCAACGTCCTGACTTTC.